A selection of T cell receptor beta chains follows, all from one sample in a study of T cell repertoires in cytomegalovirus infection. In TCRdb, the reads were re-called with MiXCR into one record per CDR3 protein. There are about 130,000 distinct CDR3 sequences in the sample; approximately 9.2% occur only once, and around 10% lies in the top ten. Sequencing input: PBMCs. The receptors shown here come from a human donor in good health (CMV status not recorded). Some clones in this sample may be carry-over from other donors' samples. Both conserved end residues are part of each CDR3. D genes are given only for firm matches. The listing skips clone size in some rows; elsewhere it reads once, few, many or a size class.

CDR3nt: TGTGCCAGCAGCATAGACAGGGGTGGGAAGAACACTGAAGCTTTCTTT
CDR3aa: CASSIDRGGKNTEAFF
j_gene: TRBJ1-1
abundance: many
len: 16
d_gene: TRBD1
v_gene: TRBV28

CDR3nt: TGTGCCAGCAGCTTCCCGGGGAACTATGGCTACACCTTC
CDR3aa: CASSFPGNYGYTF
j_gene: TRBJ1-2
abundance: .
len: 13
d_gene: .
v_gene: TRBV7-2

CDR3nt: TGTGCCAGCAGCCGGACAGGGATTGGGAGCACAGATACGCAGTATTTT
CDR3aa: CASSRTGIGSTDTQYF
j_gene: TRBJ2-3
abundance: many
len: 16
d_gene: TRBD1
v_gene: TRBV11-3

CDR3nt: TGTGCCAGCAGCTTAGATACACGGAGTTCGACTGAAGCTTTCTTT
CDR3aa: CASSLDTRSSTEAFF
j_gene: TRBJ1-1
abundance: many
len: 15
d_gene: .
v_gene: TRBV11-2

CDR3nt: TGTGCCAGCAGGGGCCGTATCCCGACGGCGTCCGAGCAGTACTTC
CDR3aa: CASRGRIPTASEQYF
j_gene: TRBJ2-7
abundance: many
len: 15
d_gene: .
v_gene: TRBV2

CDR3nt: TGTGCCAGCAGTAGCGCAGGGACGGTGAACACTGAAGCTTTCTTT
CDR3aa: CASSSAGTVNTEAFF
j_gene: TRBJ1-1
abundance: few
len: 15
d_gene: .
v_gene: TRBV6-5

CDR3nt: TGTGCCAGCAGCTTAGATGGCGGGGGGCGGAACGACGAGCAGTACTTC
CDR3aa: CASSLDGGGRNDEQYF
j_gene: TRBJ2-7
abundance: many
len: 16
d_gene: TRBD2
v_gene: TRBV7-2

CDR3nt: TGCAGCGTCAGACAGGGTTATCACGAGCAGTACTTC
CDR3aa: CSVRQGYHEQYF
j_gene: TRBJ2-7
abundance: many
len: 12
d_gene: TRBD1
v_gene: TRBV29-1

CDR3nt: TGCGCCAGCAACTTGATCGGGGACAGTTATGGCTACACCTTC
CDR3aa: CASNLIGDSYGYTF
j_gene: TRBJ1-2
abundance: many
len: 14
d_gene: TRBD1
v_gene: TRBV5-1

CDR3nt: TGTGCCAGCAGCCGAGCCCCGGGGCAGCCCCAGCATTTT
CDR3aa: CASSRAPGQPQHF
j_gene: TRBJ1-5
abundance: many
len: 13
d_gene: .
v_gene: TRBV7-2

CDR3nt: TGCAGTGCTAAGCTAGCGGGGGGGCCGCCAGATACGCAGTATTTT
CDR3aa: CSAKLAGGPPDTQYF
j_gene: TRBJ2-3
abundance: .
len: 15
d_gene: TRBD2
v_gene: TRBV20-1

CDR3nt: TGTGCCAGCAGATACGTCACCGGGGAGCTGTTTTTT
CDR3aa: CASRYVTGELFF
j_gene: TRBJ2-2
abundance: many
len: 12
d_gene: .
v_gene: TRBV12-3/TRBV12-4

CDR3nt: TGTGCCAGCAGGCGGACTAGCGGGGCCCGTCATGGGACCCAGTACTTC
CDR3aa: CASRRTSGARHGTQYF
j_gene: TRBJ2-5
abundance: few
len: 16
d_gene: TRBD2
v_gene: TRBV28

CDR3nt: TGTGCCAGCAGAGAAATGGAGGGAAAACTGTTTTTT
CDR3aa: CASREMEGKLFF
j_gene: TRBJ1-4
abundance: .
len: 12
d_gene: .
v_gene: TRBV2

CDR3nt: TGTGCCAGCAGTCCTGCCGGGACGGAGGGGAATGAAAAACTGTTTTTT
CDR3aa: CASSPAGTEGNEKLFF
j_gene: TRBJ1-4
abundance: few
len: 16
d_gene: .
v_gene: TRBV28

CDR3nt: TGTGCCAGCAGTTTAGCTCGGGCAGAAGCTTTCTTT
CDR3aa: CASSLARAEAFF
j_gene: TRBJ1-1
abundance: many
len: 12
d_gene: .
v_gene: TRBV28

CDR3nt: TGTGCCAGCAGTATCCACGAGCAGTACTTC
CDR3aa: CASSIHEQYF
j_gene: TRBJ2-7
abundance: many
len: 10
d_gene: .
v_gene: TRBV2

CDR3nt: TGTGCCAGCAGCCGGGGACAGGGTTTCAGCGGGGAGCTGTTTTTT
CDR3aa: CASSRGQGFSGELFF
j_gene: TRBJ2-2
abundance: many
len: 15
d_gene: TRBD1
v_gene: TRBV7-3

CDR3nt: TGTGCCAGCAGGTCGGGACAGGGCTACGAGCAGTACTTC
CDR3aa: CASRSGQGYEQYF
j_gene: TRBJ2-7
abundance: many
len: 13
d_gene: TRBD1
v_gene: TRBV2

CDR3nt: TGTGCCAGCAGCGAGCCCGACCTAGCCAAAAACATTCAGTACTTC
CDR3aa: CASSEPDLAKNIQYF
j_gene: TRBJ2-4
abundance: .
len: 15
d_gene: .
v_gene: TRBV5-6

CDR3nt: TGTGCCAGCAGCTTGTTCAGGGAGCAGTTCTTC
CDR3aa: CASSLFREQFF
j_gene: TRBJ2-1
abundance: many
len: 11
d_gene: .
v_gene: TRBV5-4

CDR3nt: TGTGCCAGCAGCCCCGGGACTAGCGGGAGGCCGTACAATGAGCAGTTCTTC
CDR3aa: CASSPGTSGRPYNEQFF
j_gene: TRBJ2-1
abundance: many
len: 17
d_gene: TRBD2
v_gene: TRBV27

CDR3nt: TGTGCCAGCAGTTCCCAGGGGAAGGCTCAGCCCCAGCATTTT
CDR3aa: CASSSQGKAQPQHF
j_gene: TRBJ1-5
abundance: few
len: 14
d_gene: .
v_gene: TRBV28

CDR3nt: TGTGCCACCAGCCAGGACAGTGTCTATGGCTACACCTTC
CDR3aa: CATSQDSVYGYTF
j_gene: TRBJ1-2
abundance: .
len: 13
d_gene: .
v_gene: TRBV15

CDR3nt: TGTGCCAGCAGTCCAAGGGACAGGGAGGGGGACCGTGGCTACACCTTC
CDR3aa: CASSPRDREGDRGYTF
j_gene: TRBJ1-2
abundance: many
len: 16
d_gene: TRBD1
v_gene: TRBV28

CDR3nt: TGCAGTGCTTCGGACCGACTAGCGGGGGGTACAGATACGCAGTATTTT
CDR3aa: CSASDRLAGGTDTQYF
j_gene: TRBJ2-3
abundance: many
len: 16
d_gene: TRBD2
v_gene: TRBV20-1

CDR3nt: TGTGCCAGCAGTCCGGACAGGACCAACTATGGCTACACCTTC
CDR3aa: CASSPDRTNYGYTF
j_gene: TRBJ1-2
abundance: many
len: 14
d_gene: TRBD1
v_gene: TRBV2

CDR3nt: TGCAGTGCTCTGACTAGCGGGGGGCGGGGAGATACGCAGTATTTT
CDR3aa: CSALTSGGRGDTQYF
j_gene: TRBJ2-3
abundance: .
len: 15
d_gene: TRBD2
v_gene: TRBV20-1

CDR3nt: TGTGCCAGCAGCTGGGGGGGCCTCCAGGGACAATCACAAGAGACCCAGTACTTC
CDR3aa: CASSWGGLQGQSQETQYF
j_gene: TRBJ2-5
abundance: many
len: 18
d_gene: .
v_gene: TRBV5-6

CDR3nt: TGCAGTGCTAGAGTGGTAGCTGGAAACACCATATATTTT
CDR3aa: CSARVVAGNTIYF
j_gene: TRBJ1-3
abundance: few
len: 13
d_gene: .
v_gene: TRBV20-1

CDR3nt: TGCAGTGCCCCCGGGACAGGGGTCTACGAGCAGTACTTC
CDR3aa: CSAPGTGVYEQYF
j_gene: TRBJ2-7
abundance: .
len: 13
d_gene: TRBD1
v_gene: TRBV20-1

CDR3nt: TGTGCCAGCAGCTTATTGCCCGGGGGCCTAGCGAGCTCCTACAATGAGCAGTTCTTC
CDR3aa: CASSLLPGGLASSYNEQFF
j_gene: TRBJ2-1
abundance: many
len: 19
d_gene: .
v_gene: TRBV7-3

CDR3nt: TGTGCCAGCAGTTACGCGATATGGAGCAATGAGCAGTTCTTC
CDR3aa: CASSYAIWSNEQFF
j_gene: TRBJ2-1
abundance: .
len: 14
d_gene: .
v_gene: TRBV6-6

CDR3nt: TGCGCCAGCAAGGGGCCAAATGAAAAACTGTTTTTT
CDR3aa: CASKGPNEKLFF
j_gene: TRBJ1-4
abundance: .
len: 12
d_gene: .
v_gene: TRBV5-1

CDR3nt: TGTGCCAGCAGTTGGCTGACGGCTAACCATATGAACACTGAAGCTTTCTTT
CDR3aa: CASSWLTANHMNTEAFF
j_gene: TRBJ1-1
abundance: many
len: 17
d_gene: .
v_gene: TRBV27

CDR3nt: TGTGCCAGCAGACCGGGACAGACGAACACTGAAGCTTTCTTT
CDR3aa: CASRPGQTNTEAFF
j_gene: TRBJ1-1
abundance: many
len: 14
d_gene: TRBD1
v_gene: TRBV2

CDR3nt: TGTGCCAGCAGTCCCAGGGTTAGCAATCAGCCCCAGCATTTT
CDR3aa: CASSPRVSNQPQHF
j_gene: TRBJ1-5
abundance: many
len: 14
d_gene: .
v_gene: TRBV6-5

CDR3nt: TGCAGTGCTCGGACAGCCCCGTGGGAGCAGTACTTC
CDR3aa: CSARTAPWEQYF
j_gene: TRBJ2-7
abundance: few
len: 12
d_gene: .
v_gene: TRBV20-1

CDR3nt: TGTGCCAGCAGCCCTAATTCGGGGACTGAAGCTTTCTTT
CDR3aa: CASSPNSGTEAFF
j_gene: TRBJ1-1
abundance: .
len: 13
d_gene: .
v_gene: TRBV7-9

CDR3nt: TGTGCCAGCAGCCGAGACACCCTCACCTACGAGCAGTACTTC
CDR3aa: CASSRDTLTYEQYF
j_gene: TRBJ2-7
abundance: many
len: 14
d_gene: .
v_gene: TRBV5-5

CDR3nt: TGTGCCAGCAGCTCATCCGGACAGGGCTCCTACAATGAGCAGTTCTTC
CDR3aa: CASSSSGQGSYNEQFF
j_gene: TRBJ2-1
abundance: .
len: 16
d_gene: TRBD1
v_gene: TRBV7-3

CDR3nt: TGTGCCAGCAGTTTACGGGCCGGTCGGCATGAAAAACTGTTTTTT
CDR3aa: CASSLRAGRHEKLFF
j_gene: TRBJ1-4
abundance: many
len: 15
d_gene: .
v_gene: TRBV28

CDR3nt: TGTGCCAGCAGCTTAGACGAGGGGCTGGTACACTATGGCTACACCTTC
CDR3aa: CASSLDEGLVHYGYTF
j_gene: TRBJ1-2
abundance: many
len: 16
d_gene: .
v_gene: TRBV11-2

CDR3nt: TGTGCCAGCAGCATGAACAGGGGTGGTACTGAAGCTTTCTTT
CDR3aa: CASSMNRGGTEAFF
j_gene: TRBJ1-1
abundance: many
len: 14
d_gene: TRBD1
v_gene: TRBV11-2

CDR3nt: TGTGCCACCAGCAGAACTTTCTCAACTAATGAAAAACTGTTTTTT
CDR3aa: CATSRTFSTNEKLFF
j_gene: TRBJ1-4
abundance: few
len: 15
d_gene: .
v_gene: TRBV15

CDR3nt: TGTGCCAGCAGCCGATCCGGGGCCTACGAGCAGTACTTC
CDR3aa: CASSRSGAYEQYF
j_gene: TRBJ2-7
abundance: .
len: 13
d_gene: .
v_gene: TRBV7-9

CDR3nt: TGCAGTGTAGACAGACTTTATAGCAATCAGCCCCAGCATTTT
CDR3aa: CSVDRLYSNQPQHF
j_gene: TRBJ1-5
abundance: .
len: 14
d_gene: .
v_gene: TRBV20-1

CDR3nt: TGTGCCAGCAGTGACGGCAGGCTAAACTTCCAGCTCCGCGGCTACACCTTC
CDR3aa: CASSDGRLNFQLRGYTF
j_gene: TRBJ1-2
abundance: few
len: 17
d_gene: .
v_gene: TRBV2

CDR3nt: TGTGCCAGCAGACGAAACAGGGAAAACATTCAGTACTTC
CDR3aa: CASRRNRENIQYF
j_gene: TRBJ2-4
abundance: few
len: 13
d_gene: .
v_gene: TRBV2

CDR3nt: TGTGCCAGCGCCTCGGGCCCAGATACGCAGTATTTT
CDR3aa: CASASGPDTQYF
j_gene: TRBJ2-3
abundance: many
len: 12
d_gene: .
v_gene: TRBV5-5

CDR3nt: TGCGCCAGCAGCTTGGGTTTCTTGGGAAACGAGCAGTACTTC
CDR3aa: CASSLGFLGNEQYF
j_gene: TRBJ2-7
abundance: .
len: 14
d_gene: .
v_gene: TRBV5-1

CDR3nt: TGCAGTGCTAGAGATTTGACAGGGAATCAGCCCCAGCATTTT
CDR3aa: CSARDLTGNQPQHF
j_gene: TRBJ1-5
abundance: .
len: 14
d_gene: TRBD1
v_gene: TRBV20-1

CDR3nt: TGTGCCAGCAGTTTAGCCAACACTAACTATGGCTACACCTTC
CDR3aa: CASSLANTNYGYTF
j_gene: TRBJ1-2
abundance: many
len: 14
d_gene: .
v_gene: TRBV12-3/TRBV12-4

CDR3nt: TGTGCCAGCAGTTGGGGAGTCCGGGACAGCGGGCTCACTGAAGCTTTCTTT
CDR3aa: CASSWGVRDSGLTEAFF
j_gene: TRBJ1-1
abundance: many
len: 17
d_gene: TRBD1
v_gene: TRBV6-5

CDR3nt: TGTGCCAGCAATAAGGCAGGAGCTGGAAACACCATATATTTT
CDR3aa: CASNKAGAGNTIYF
j_gene: TRBJ1-3
abundance: many
len: 14
d_gene: .
v_gene: TRBV2

CDR3nt: TGTGCCACCAGCAGAGGCGGGGTAGCGGAAAAACTGTTTTTT
CDR3aa: CATSRGGVAEKLFF
j_gene: TRBJ1-4
abundance: .
len: 14
d_gene: .
v_gene: TRBV15

CDR3nt: TGCAGTGTCGTAGCGGGATACACAGATACGCAGTATTTT
CDR3aa: CSVVAGYTDTQYF
j_gene: TRBJ2-3
abundance: .
len: 13
d_gene: TRBD2
v_gene: TRBV20-1

CDR3nt: TGCGCCAGCAGGCCCTTCGGGGCCAACGTCCTGACTTTC
CDR3aa: CASRPFGANVLTF
j_gene: TRBJ2-6
abundance: few
len: 13
d_gene: .
v_gene: TRBV5-1

CDR3nt: TGCAGTGCTTCCGGAGTCAGGGGGCTTAGCACAGATACGCAGTATTTT
CDR3aa: CSASGVRGLSTDTQYF
j_gene: TRBJ2-3
abundance: .
len: 16
d_gene: TRBD1
v_gene: TRBV20-1

CDR3nt: TGCAGCGTCGACGGGCTAGCGGGGGTTACAGATACGCAGTATTTT
CDR3aa: CSVDGLAGVTDTQYF
j_gene: TRBJ2-3
abundance: few
len: 15
d_gene: TRBD2
v_gene: TRBV29-1